This T cell receptor beta chain was sequenced during a study of blood T cell repertoires in COVID-19. Study background: The United States, Italy and Spain were the sources of the acute and convalescent COVID-19 samples. The analysed material was cDNA or gDNA that came from T cells, B-cell-depleted T cells, or PBMCs.

In the authors' workflow: For nucleated cells, counts were estimated from reference gene primer amplification. Generated by immunoSEQ multiplex PCR, the TCRdb table keeps only in-frame clones and is missing some. V, J and clone size were drawn from that table, and D and trimming were deduced from the DNA. This sample has about 110,000 clones, with 85% found just once. Seattle participants joined during active infection and were tracked over time. The sample taken for sequencing was peripheral blood. The receptor comes from a woman aged 60-70 years with COVID-19, enrolled during active disease.

The CDR3 DNA reads TGTGCCAGCAGTTTGGGACAGGGCGTTTATTCACCCCTCCACTTT. Amino acid sequence: CASSLGQGVYSPLHF. The chain couples TRBV11-2 to TRBJ1-6; 9 bases agree with TRBD1. Germline V gives CDR1 SGHAT, CDR2 FQNNGV. Trimming removed 6 bases from V and 8 bases from J; junction bases left unmatched: 8. This CDR3 region has 15 residues.